These 15 T cell receptor beta chains originate from one sample sequenced in a study of blood T cell repertoires in COVID-19. Measured with immunoSEQ multiplex PCR; TCRdb has only the in-frame clones, and not every one. The sample lists 250,000 to 400,000 clones; about 91% were seen once. Sequences were obtained from peripheral blood. The receptor set was obtained from a woman aged 30 to 39 with COVID-19, enrolled during active disease.

As regards this clone: The conserved closing phenylalanine or tryptophan is absent in this CDR3, likely reflecting a read error. The DNA is omitted, as the CDR3 cannot be located on it reliably, and the CDR3 follows TCRdb's listing. The V call is TRBV6-6, the J call TRBJ2-4; the D call TRBD1 from the table was never checked on the DNA. Germline V gene lookup returns CDR1 MNHNY and CDR2 SVGAGI (reference sequence). The CDR3 totals 15 residues, both ends included. The CDR3: CASRLDTGTGIDQHV.

The chain is built from TRBV13 and TRBJ1-2; possible D gene TRBD1, 6 bases. Trimming removed 5 bases from V and 3 bases from J, with 19 bases in between. This CDR3 contains 16 residues. Germline-derived CDR1 and CDR2 are PRHDT and FYEKMQ (reference sequence). CDR3 DNA: TGTGCCAGCAGCCCCCTAGGGGGAGACGACTACTATGGCTACACCTTC. Protein sequence: CASSPLGGDDYYGYTF.

The chain recombines TRBV2 with TRBJ1-2; D may be TRBD1 (5 bases). The CDR3 runs to 12 residues. The V end lost 6 bases, the J end lost 8 bases, and 13 bases lay between the germline ends. The germline CDR1 and CDR2 sequences are SNHLY and FYNNEI. CDR3 bases: TGTGCCAGCAGCCGCCGGGACTCGGGCTACACCTTC. Its protein product is CASSRRDSGYTF.

This chain uses TRBV5-4 with TRBJ1-2; TRBD1 matches at 12 bases. Germline-derived CDR1 and CDR2 are SGHNT and YYREEE (reference sequence). V shed 5 bases and J 10 bases; nucleotides not matched to a gene: 6. The CDR3 covers 13 residues. This chain's CDR3 is CASRMGDRGLYTF. The CDR3 DNA reads as TGTGCCAGCAGGATGGGGGACAGGGGGCTCTACACCTTC.

The chain combines TRBV6-6 with TRBJ1-2, with no clear D. Germline V gene sequence: CDR1 MNHNY, CDR2 SVGAGI (reference sequence). The CDR3 totals 17 residues. Trimming left V 5 bases short and J 1 base short, with 20 bases between. The CDR3 bases are TGTGCCAGCAGTCCCTATTCCGGGGTAGGGAATAACTATGGCTACACCTTC. Translated, it gives CASSPYSGVGNNYGYTF.

CDR3 sequence (DNA): TGTGCCAGCAGGACAGGGGAGAGGAACCACCCTGAAGCTTTCTTT. This gives the protein CASRTGERNHPEAFF. The gene calls are TRBV28 and TRBJ1-1, with TRBD1 matching 8 bases. The CDR3 loop spans 15 amino acids. V gave up 6 bases and J gave up 6 bases; unmatched junction bases: 12. CDR1 is MDHEN and CDR2 is SYDVKM in the germline V gene.

The V gene is TRBV7-2, the J gene TRBJ2-5; 8 bases agree with TRBD1. Trimming removed 5 bases from V and 5 bases from J; junction bases left unmatched: 10. Germline CDR1 reads SGHTA; CDR2 reads FQGNSA. The CDR3 sequence is 15 residues long. The CDR3 DNA is TGTGCCAGCAGCCCGGTACAGGGGGTGGTTGAGACCCAGTACTTC. It codes for CASSPVQGVVETQYF.

This clone was counted a single time. The chain uses TRBV28 and TRBJ2-5; 9 bases line up with TRBD1. After removal of 0 bases from V and 2 bases from J, the junction contained 7 bases not matched to a gene. The CDR3 is made up of 17 amino acids. The V gene's germline CDR1 is MDHEN and CDR2 SYDVKM. CDR3 amino acids: CASSLWGQGLRQETQYF. The CDR3 bases are TGTGCCAGCAGTTTATGGGGACAGGGTCTACGACAAGAGACCCAGTACTTC.

This clone has just one count. The chain employs TRBV6-1 and TRBJ2-7, with TRBD1 matching over 7 bases. CDR1 MNHNS and CDR2 SASEGT come from the germline V gene. V lost 1 base, J lost 7 bases, and 1 base stayed unmatched. The CDR3 has 12 residues. The CDR3 DNA reads TGTGCCAGCAGTGAAGGCAGGGGGGAGCAGTACTTC. Protein: CASSEGRGEQYF.

This chain joins TRBV6-1 and TRBJ1-5; D gene uncertain. The CDR3 contains 14 residues. Germline CDR1 reads MNHNS; CDR2 reads SASEGT. Between the trimmed V and J ends, which lost 3 bases and 2 bases, there was a span of 8 bases. The DNA of the CDR3 is TGTGCCAGCAGTGAGTGGGAGGGCAATCAGCCCCAGCATTTT. Amino acids: CASSEWEGNQPQHF.

The rearrangement uses TRBV6-5 and TRBJ2-2, with D unresolved. The germline V gene has CDR1 MNHEY and CDR2 SVGAGI. Between the trimmed V and J ends, which lost 6 bases and 6 bases, there was a span of 14 bases. The CDR3 loop spans 14 amino acids. This chain's CDR3 is CASRAGVHSGELFF. DNA of the CDR3: TGTGCCAGCAGGGCAGGTGTTCATTCCGGGGAGCTGTTTTTT.

CDR3 sequence reads: CASSLLAQETQYF. The CDR3 DNA sequence: TGTGCCAGCAGCTTGCTAGCCCAAGAGACCCAGTACTTC. The V and J genes are TRBV5-4 and TRBJ2-5, with D possibly TRBD2 on 5 matching bases. This CDR3 has 13 amino acids. Trimming stripped 1 base from V and 1 base from J, with 5 bases between. Germline V gene data show CDR1 as SGHNT and CDR2 as YYREEE (reference sequence). Filled out from reference TRBV5-4 and TRBJ2-5, the complete variable domain reads ETGVTQSPTHLIKTRGQQVTLRCSSQSGHNTVSWYQQALGQGPQFIFQYYREEENGRGNFPPRFSGLQFPNYSSELNVNALELDDSALYLCASSLLAQETQYFGPGTRLLVL.

The V gene is TRBV2, the J gene TRBJ1-1, with 8 positions matching TRBD1. Germline V gene sequence: CDR1 SNHLY, CDR2 FYNNEI. The ends lost 3 bases at V and 3 bases at J; junction bases unmatched: 6. The CDR3 is 15 residues long. In DNA form, the CDR3 reads TGTGCCAGCAGTGACCAGGGGGCCCGATACACTGAAGCTTTCTTT. Residues: CASSDQGARYTEAFF.

This clone was seen a handful of times. This chain uses TRBV20-1 with TRBJ1-2, with D uncertain. Germline CDR1 DFQATT, CDR2 SNEGSKA (reference sequence). The CDR3 length is 11 residues. V was pared by 8 bases and J by 4 bases, with 11 bases between. Here the CDR3 reads CSHTHSYGYTF. The CDR3, as DNA: TGCAGTCACACCCACAGCTATGGCTACACCTTC.

This chain links TRBV9 with TRBJ1-6; 7 bases agree with TRBD1. The germline V gene encodes CDR1 SGDLS and CDR2 YYNGEE. This CDR3 has 16 amino acids. Unmatched junction bases numbered 9, after V lost 0 bases and J lost 9 bases. The CDR3 DNA follows: TGTGCCAGCAGCGTAGCTCATGACAGGGCTCTTTCACCCCTCCACTTT. It translates to CASSVAHDRALSPLHF.